The present entry profiles one T cell receptor (beta chain) with its context. This CDR3 has 16 amino acids. Germline V gene lookup returns CDR1 SGHNT and CDR2 YYREEE (reference sequence). Deletions cut 4 bases from V and 3 bases from J, with 18 bases between. The data derive from a study of graft-versus-host responses after intestinal transplantation. The overall study: Tacrolimus and steroids were given for two to four years to all recipients after anti-thymocyte globulin induction.

Profiling relied on immunoSEQ multiplex PCR, and the TCRdb table lists in-frame clones only, not all of them. The data contain 12,000 to 15,000 clones, almost 30% of them seen just once; the ten biggest clones take up 3.9%. The J gene is TRBJ2-3, the V gene TRBV5-4; D tentatively fits TRBD1 or TRBD2 (6 bases each). The sequencing used alloreactive CD4+ T cells from a mixed lymphocyte reaction culture, collected before intestinal transplant. Stated subset: CFSE-low proliferating T cells sorted from roughly six-day pre-transplant mixed lymphocyte reaction (GvH or HvG direction). The sequence derives from a human patient who received an intestinal transplant. This CDR3 is CASSARGGRFTDTQYF. The CDR3 nucleotides are TGTGCCAGCAGCGCCAGGGGTGGGAGGTTTACAGATACGCAGTATTTT.